Below, 30 T cell receptor beta chains from the same sample are listed, as sequenced in a study. Libraries were prepared by immunoSEQ multiplex PCR; TCRdb keeps only in-frame clonotypes and omits some of them. Altogether 55,000 to 70,000 clones are present, about 93% being singletons, with the ten largest covering less than 4.5%. Sequencing was carried out using PBMCs. These receptors were collected from a man in his forties with rheumatoid arthritis.

The V call is TRBV3-1 (or the pseudogene TRBV3-2), the J call TRBJ1-2; D not resolved. Germline-derived CDR1 and CDR2 are LGHDT and YNNKEL (reference sequence). The CDR3 spans 15 residues. The V end lost 1 base, the J end lost 5 bases, and 14 bases lay between the germline ends. This chain's CDR3 is CASSQVSASTYGYTF. In DNA form, the CDR3 reads TGTGCCAGCAGCCAAGTCTCGGCGAGCACGTATGGCTACACCTTC.

The rearrangement links TRBV6-1 to TRBJ1-3, with unresolved D. Germline CDR1 is MNHNS and CDR2 is SASEGT. Trimming removed 0 bases at V and 7 bases at J, with 13 bases between. The CDR3 totals 15 residues. CDR3 protein: CASSEAIQILNTIYF. CDR3 nucleotides: TGTGCCAGCAGTGAAGCTATCCAGATCCTTAACACCATATATTTT.

The rearrangement uses TRBV6-5 and TRBJ2-2; TRBD2 agrees at 7 bases. Germline V CDR1 and CDR2: MNHEY, SVGAGI. V shed 7 bases, J shed 6 bases, and the junction held 8 bases outside the gene matches. The CDR3 runs to 14 residues. CDR3 bases: TGTGCCAGCACCCAAGGGAGGGCCGCCGGGGAGCTGTTTTTT. Translating gives CASTQGRAAGELFF.

The chain carries TRBV5-4 and TRBJ2-7; tentative D call: TRBD1 (6 bases). There are 15 residues in the CDR3. In germline, CDR1 is SGHNT, CDR2 YYREEE (reference sequence). Trimming took 1 base from V and 0 from J, leaving 11 bases between them. DNA for the CDR3: TGTGCCAGCAGCTTGAAGACAGGTAACTCCTACGAGCAGTACTTC. Translation gives CASSLKTGNSYEQYF.

The chain joins TRBV6-5 to TRBJ1-2, with D perhaps TRBD1 (5 bases). From germline, CDR1 is MNHEY and CDR2 SVGAGI. This CDR3 region has 14 residues. V gave up 0 bases and J gave up 6 bases, with 11 bases separating them. CDR3 in DNA: TGTGCCAGCAGTTACTCATTCCAGGGTGATGGCTACACCTTC. The encoded protein is CASSYSFQGDGYTF.

The chain couples TRBV14 to TRBJ2-7; D gene uncertain. Trimming took 4 bases from V and 2 from J, leaving 12 bases between them. Looked up from germline, CDR1 is SGHDN and CDR2 is FVKESK. The CDR3 extends over 14 amino acids. The CDR3, as DNA: TGTGCCAGCAGCCCGCCTGGGCCTCCCTACGAGCAGTACTTC. This sequence encodes CASSPPGPPYEQYF.

The chain has TRBV13 and TRBJ1-5, with a possible D match to TRBD1 (6 bases). The CDR3 is 14 residues long. The V end lost 5 bases, the J end lost 4 bases, and 12 bases lay between the germline ends. Germline assignment: CDR1 PRHDT and CDR2 FYEKMQ (reference sequence). This CDR3 is CASSTGQRNQPQHF. The CDR3 DNA is TGTGCCAGCAGCACTGGACAGCGAAATCAGCCCCAGCATTTT.

The rearrangement links TRBV7-3 to TRBJ2-5; D is ambiguous. CDR1 and CDR2 from the germline V gene are SGHTA and FQGTGA. Trimming removed 5 bases at V and 5 bases at J, with 18 bases between. This CDR3 comprises 15 residues. In nucleotides, the CDR3 is TGTGCCAGCAGCCTAGGACCGTGGGCTCAGGAGACCCAGTACTTC. Protein sequence: CASSLGPWAQETQYF.

The chain combines TRBV24-1 with TRBJ2-3; 10 bases match TRBD1. The CDR3 sequence is 11 residues long. Germline CDR1 reads KGHDR; CDR2 reads SFDVKD. Unmatched junction bases numbered 4, after V lost 6 bases and J lost 14 bases. CDR3 amino acids: CATSFGTGVYF. In nucleotides, the CDR3 is TGTGCCACCAGTTTCGGGACAGGGGTGTATTTT.

This chain uses TRBV24-1 with TRBJ2-5; 7 positions match TRBD1. V was pared by 5 bases and J by 4 bases, with 6 bases of the junction left unmatched. CDR3 size: 14 residues. The germline CDR1 and CDR2 sequences are KGHDR and SFDVKD. The CDR3 DNA follows: TGTGCCACCAGTGCCATGGGGACAGCAGAGACCCAGTACTTC. Its protein is CATSAMGTAETQYF.

The chain recombines TRBV7-6 with TRBJ1-2, with a possible D match to TRBD1 (5 bases). V shed 1 base and J shed 4 bases, with 13 bases lying between them. Germline V gives CDR1 SGHVS, CDR2 FNYEAQ. The CDR3 consists of 15 residues. DNA of the CDR3: TGTGCCAGCAGCTTAGTTCAGGGAGGTGTCTATGGCTACACCTTC. Its protein is CASSLVQGGVYGYTF.

V and J are TRBV7-6 and TRBJ2-2; 10 bases agree with TRBD1. The CDR3 is made up of 15 amino acids. The J segment lost 8 bases and the V segment lost 4 bases, leaving 7 bases of the junction unmatched. In germline, CDR1 is SGHVS, CDR2 FNYEAQ. The CDR3 region is CASSSRQGAGGELFF. For the CDR3, the DNA is TGTGCCAGCAGCTCCAGACAGGGGGCGGGAGGGGAGCTGTTTTTT.

The V gene is TRBV9, the J gene TRBJ1-2; tentative D call: TRBD1 (5 bases). V dropped 6 bases and J dropped 8 bases, with 23 bases sitting between them. The CDR3 contains 15 residues. Germline CDR1 reads SGDLS; CDR2 reads YYNGEE. CDR3 nucleotide sequence: TGTGCCAGCAACTCGGGTGGGGGGAAGTTAGGAGGCTACACCTTC. This sequence encodes CASNSGGGKLGGYTF.

The chain links TRBV19 to TRBJ2-2; D not resolved. CDR1 and CDR2 (germline): LNHDA, SQIVND (reference sequence). The CDR3 spans 16 residues. V was shortened by 2 bases and J by 3 bases, with 13 bases between the two germline ends. The CDR3 nucleotides are TGTGCCAGTAGTATACAGGCGCTACTATACACCGGGGAGCTGTTTTTT. It translates to CASSIQALLYTGELFF.

This sequence joins TRBV5-6 and TRBJ1-1, with D possibly matching TRBD1 (6 bases). V was clipped by 4 bases and J by 1 base, with 20 bases between them. CDR3 length: 17 amino acids. CDR1 is SGHDT, CDR2 YYEEEE, per germline. CDR3 sequence reads: CASSRRTERTENTEAFF. CDR3 coding DNA: TGTGCCAGCAGCCGGAGAACCGAAAGGACAGAGAACACTGAAGCTTTCTTT.

This chain connects TRBV7-8 to TRBJ2-2; the D gene is possibly TRBD2 (7 bases). From germline, CDR1 is SGHVS and CDR2 FQNEAQ. Trimming stripped 5 bases from V and 3 bases from J, with 13 bases between. The CDR3 has 15 amino acids. CDR3 amino acids: CASSAMGGHTGELFF. The CDR3 nucleotides are TGTGCCAGCAGCGCTATGGGGGGGCACACCGGGGAGCTGTTTTTT.

The chain is built from TRBV19 and TRBJ2-7; 9 bases fit TRBD1. Germline V CDR1 and CDR2: LNHDA, SQIVND (reference sequence). This CDR3 is 14 amino acids long. V was clipped by 5 bases and J by 6 bases; unmatched bases: 8. The DNA of the CDR3 is TGTGCCAGTAGTGGCCGGGACAGGGAACCCGAGCAGTACTTC. Amino acid sequence: CASSGRDREPEQYF.

This clone appeared a single time. V and J are TRBV9 and TRBJ1-6; D might be TRBD1 (6 bases). Trimming stripped 0 bases from V and 7 bases from J, with 14 bases between. Germline CDR1 is SGDLS and CDR2 is YYNGEE. The length of the CDR3 is 16 residues. CDR3 sequence: CASSVASGGRNSPLHF. Written as DNA, the CDR3 is TGTGCCAGCAGCGTAGCTTCCGGGGGCAGGAATTCACCCCTCCACTTT.

V usage is TRBV18 and J usage is TRBJ1-1; unclear D gene. The CDR3 extends over 14 amino acids. The germline V gene has CDR1 KGHSH and CDR2 LQKENI. V lost 4 bases, J lost 5 bases, and 14 bases lay in between. CDR3 DNA sequence: TGTGCCAGCTCACTAGGGAACAGTCGGACTGAAGCTTTCTTT. As protein: CASSLGNSRTEAFF.

The gene calls are TRBV21-1 and TRBJ2-7. TRBV21-1 is a pseudogene segment. The CDR3 contains 16 residues. CDR3: CASRVATGRSLWEQYF. The CDR3 DNA follows: TGTGCCAGCAGGGTGGCTACGGGACGGTCGCTTTGGGAGCAGTACTTC.

The CDR3 protein is CASSQALGDNEQFF. CDR3 DNA sequence: TGCGCCAGCAGCCAGGCCTTAGGAGACAATGAGCAGTTCTTC. The chain combines TRBV4-3 with TRBJ2-1; no firm D call. The ends were cut back, 3 bases at V and 5 bases at J, with 11 bases in the middle. The CDR3 consists of 14 residues. Germline V CDR1 and CDR2: LGHNA, YSLEER.

A few counts support this clone. The chain carries TRBV27 and TRBJ1-5; tentative D call: TRBD1 (5 bases). The ends were cut back, 3 bases at V and 7 bases at J, with 13 bases in the middle. The length of the CDR3 is 14 residues. The germline gives CDR1 MNHEY, CDR2 SMNVEV (reference sequence). The CDR3 region is CASSFAGGKQPQHF. In nucleotides, the CDR3 is TGTGCCAGCAGTTTCGCGGGGGGGAAGCAGCCCCAGCATTTT.

This rearrangement joins TRBV5-1 to TRBJ2-3; possible D gene TRBD1, 5 bases. CDR1 and CDR2 from the germline V gene are SGHRS and YFSETQ. This CDR3 is built from 12 residues. Trimming shortened V by 3 bases and J by 3 bases, and 5 bases separated the two germline ends. As DNA, the CDR3 is TGCGCCAGCAGCTCAGGGACAGATACGCAGTATTTT. Protein sequence: CASSSGTDTQYF.

V gene TRBV4-3 combines with J gene TRBJ1-6; 7 nucleotides align to TRBD1. Germline V gene data show CDR1 as LGHNA and CDR2 as YSLEER. V lost 2 bases to trimming and J lost 8 bases; unmatched junction nucleotides: 6. The CDR3 totals 15 residues. The CDR3 sequence is CASSQTTGKDSPLHF. The CDR3 nucleotides are TGCGCCAGCAGCCAAACGACAGGGAAGGATTCACCCCTCCACTTT.

The genes are TRBV3-1 (or the pseudogene TRBV3-2) and TRBJ2-3; no firm D call. The V and J ends lost 4 bases and 6 bases respectively, with 20 bases between them. The CDR3 runs to 16 residues. The germline V gene has CDR1 LGHDT and CDR2 YNNKEL (reference sequence). The CDR3 is CASSRLTTRKGDTQYF. DNA of the CDR3: TGTGCCAGCAGCCGTTTAACTACAAGAAAAGGGGATACGCAGTATTTT.

This chain joins TRBV11-3 and TRBJ2-7, with TRBD2 identical over 8 bases. Germline CDR1 reads SGHNT; CDR2 reads YENEEA. The CDR3 runs to 13 residues. Trimming cost V 6 bases and J 3 bases; bases outside gene matches: 4. CDR3 sequence (DNA): TGTGCCAGCAGTTCCGGGACTAGCTACGAGCAGTACTTC. Translating it yields CASSSGTSYEQYF.

V gene TRBV6-4 combines with J gene TRBJ2-1, with 8 positions matching TRBD2. Unmatched junction bases numbered 4, after V lost 2 bases and J lost 4 bases. The CDR3 runs 15 residues. Germline CDR1 MRHNA, CDR2 SNTAGT. Here the CDR3 DNA reads TGTGCCAGCAGTGACGGAGCGGGAGTGTACAATGAGCAGTTCTTC. Encoded protein: CASSDGAGVYNEQFF.

The rearrangement joins TRBV30 to TRBJ2-2; D gene ambiguous. Germline CDR1 and CDR2: GTSNPN and SVGIG (reference sequence). The CDR3 consists of 14 residues. Deletions cut 0 bases from V and 5 bases from J, with 10 bases between. In DNA form, the CDR3 reads TGTGCCTGGAGTGTATCGGCTAAGACCGGGGAGCTGTTTTTT. This codes for CAWSVSAKTGELFF.

The chain carries TRBV29-1 and TRBJ2-7; D unclear. This CDR3 spans 12 amino acids. The V gene's germline CDR1 is SQVTM and CDR2 ANQGSEA. V was pared by 4 bases and J by 0 bases, with 7 bases between. The CDR3 spells CSVVGSSYEQYF. DNA for the CDR3: TGCAGCGTTGTAGGCAGCTCCTACGAGCAGTACTTC.

The CDR3 bases are TGTGCCAGTAGTATAGATCAGCGGAACTCTGGAAACACCATATATTTT. It encodes CASSIDQRNSGNTIYF. The chain links TRBV19 to TRBJ1-3; D not resolved. This CDR3 contains 16 residues. The V gene lost 0 bases and the J gene lost 0 bases, with 9 bases spanning the gap. Germline values: CDR1 LNHDA, CDR2 SQIVND (reference sequence).